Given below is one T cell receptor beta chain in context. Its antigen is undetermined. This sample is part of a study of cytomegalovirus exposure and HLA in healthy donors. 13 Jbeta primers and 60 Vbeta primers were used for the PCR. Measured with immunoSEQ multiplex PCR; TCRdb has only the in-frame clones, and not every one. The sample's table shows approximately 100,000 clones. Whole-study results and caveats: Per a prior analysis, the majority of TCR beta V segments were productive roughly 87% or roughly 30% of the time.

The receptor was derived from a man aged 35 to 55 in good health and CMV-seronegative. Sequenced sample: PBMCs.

Here the CDR3 reads CASSFNRNYEQYF. Written as DNA, the CDR3 is TGTGCCAGTAGTTTCAACAGAAACTACGAGCAGTACTTC. The chain joins TRBV19 to TRBJ2-7; D remains ambiguous. The length of the CDR3 is 13 residues. In germline, CDR1 is LNHDA, CDR2 SQIVND (reference sequence). V lost 5 bases, J lost 3 bases, and 11 bases lay in between.